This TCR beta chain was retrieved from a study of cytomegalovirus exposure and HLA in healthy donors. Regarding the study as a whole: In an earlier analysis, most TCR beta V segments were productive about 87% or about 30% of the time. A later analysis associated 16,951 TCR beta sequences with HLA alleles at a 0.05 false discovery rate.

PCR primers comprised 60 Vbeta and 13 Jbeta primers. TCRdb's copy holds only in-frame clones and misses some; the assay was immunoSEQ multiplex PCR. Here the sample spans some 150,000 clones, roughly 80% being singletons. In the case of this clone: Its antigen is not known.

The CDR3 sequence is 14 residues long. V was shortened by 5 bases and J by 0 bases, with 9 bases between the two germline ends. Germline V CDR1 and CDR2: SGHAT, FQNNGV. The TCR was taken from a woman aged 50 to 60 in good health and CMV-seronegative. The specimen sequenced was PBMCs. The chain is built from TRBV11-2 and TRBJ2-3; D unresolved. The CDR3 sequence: CASSPSWSTDTQYF. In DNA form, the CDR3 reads TGTGCCAGCAGCCCCAGTTGGAGCACAGATACGCAGTATTTT.